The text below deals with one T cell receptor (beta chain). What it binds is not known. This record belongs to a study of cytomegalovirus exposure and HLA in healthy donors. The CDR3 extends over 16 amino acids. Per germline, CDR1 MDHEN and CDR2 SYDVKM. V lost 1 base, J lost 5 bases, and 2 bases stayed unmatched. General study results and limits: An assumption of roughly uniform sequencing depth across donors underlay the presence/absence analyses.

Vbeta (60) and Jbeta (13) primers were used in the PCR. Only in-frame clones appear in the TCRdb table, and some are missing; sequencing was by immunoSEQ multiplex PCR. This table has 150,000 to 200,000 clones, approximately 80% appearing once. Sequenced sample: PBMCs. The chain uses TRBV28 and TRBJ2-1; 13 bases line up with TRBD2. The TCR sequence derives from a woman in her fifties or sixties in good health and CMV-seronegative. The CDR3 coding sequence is TGTGCCAGCAGTTTATTGGGGACTAGCGGGGACAATGAGCAGTTCTTC. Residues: CASSLLGTSGDNEQFF.